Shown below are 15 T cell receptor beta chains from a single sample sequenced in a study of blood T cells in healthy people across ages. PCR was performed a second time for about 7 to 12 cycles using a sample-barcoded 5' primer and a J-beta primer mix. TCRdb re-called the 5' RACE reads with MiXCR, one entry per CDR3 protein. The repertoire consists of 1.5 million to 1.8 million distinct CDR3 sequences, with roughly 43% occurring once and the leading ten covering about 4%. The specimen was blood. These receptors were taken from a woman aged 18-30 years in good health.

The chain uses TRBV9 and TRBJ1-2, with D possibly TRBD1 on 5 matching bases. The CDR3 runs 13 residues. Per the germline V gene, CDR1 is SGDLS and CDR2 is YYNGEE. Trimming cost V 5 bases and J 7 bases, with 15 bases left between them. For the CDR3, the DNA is TGTGCCAGCAGAAACCTTGGGACTCTTGGCTACACCTTC. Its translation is CASRNLGTLGYTF. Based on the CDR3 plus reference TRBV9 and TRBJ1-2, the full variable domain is DSGVTQTPKHLITATGQRVTLRCSPRSGDLSVYWYQQSLDQGLQFLIQYYNGEERAKGNILERFSAQQFPDLHSELNLSSLELGDSALYFCASRNLGTLGYTFGSGTRLTVV.

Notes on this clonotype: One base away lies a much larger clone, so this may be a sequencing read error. CDR3 region: CASSCGGSETQYF. The DNA for the CDR3 is TGTGCCAGCAGCTGTGGAGGGAGCGAGACCCAGTACTTC. This rearrangement joins TRBV7-9 to TRBJ2-5; possible D gene TRBD2, 6 bases. The CDR3 length is 13 residues. The germline V gene encodes CDR1 SEHNR and CDR2 FQNEAQ (reference sequence). V dropped 4 bases and J dropped 5 bases, with 11 bases sitting between them.

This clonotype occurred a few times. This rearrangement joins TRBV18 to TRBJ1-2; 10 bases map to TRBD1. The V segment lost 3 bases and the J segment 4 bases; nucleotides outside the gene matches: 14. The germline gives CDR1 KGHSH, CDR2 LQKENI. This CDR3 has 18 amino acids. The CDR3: CASSPSLPGTGASYGYTF. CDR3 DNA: TGTGCCAGCTCACCCTCCCTGCCTGGGACAGGGGCTTCCTATGGCTACACCTTC.

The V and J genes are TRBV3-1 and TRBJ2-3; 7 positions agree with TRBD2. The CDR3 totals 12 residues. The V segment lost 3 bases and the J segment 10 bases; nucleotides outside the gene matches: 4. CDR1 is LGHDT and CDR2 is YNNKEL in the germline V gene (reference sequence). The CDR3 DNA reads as TGTGCCAGCAGCCACGCCGCGGGGGCGCAGTATTTT. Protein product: CASSHAAGAQYF.

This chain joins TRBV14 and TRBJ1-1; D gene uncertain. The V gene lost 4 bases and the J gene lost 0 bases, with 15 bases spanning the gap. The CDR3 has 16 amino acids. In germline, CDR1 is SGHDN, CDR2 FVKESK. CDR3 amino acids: CASSPDSTAMNTEAFF. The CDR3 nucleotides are TGTGCCAGCAGCCCGGACTCTACGGCCATGAACACTGAAGCTTTCTTT.

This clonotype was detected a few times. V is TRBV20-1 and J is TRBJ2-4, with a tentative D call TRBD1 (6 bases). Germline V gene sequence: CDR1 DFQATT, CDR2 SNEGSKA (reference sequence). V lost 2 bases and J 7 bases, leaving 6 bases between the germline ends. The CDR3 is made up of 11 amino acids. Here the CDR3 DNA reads TGCAGTGCTAGACAGGGGAACATTCAGTACTTC. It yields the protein CSARQGNIQYF.

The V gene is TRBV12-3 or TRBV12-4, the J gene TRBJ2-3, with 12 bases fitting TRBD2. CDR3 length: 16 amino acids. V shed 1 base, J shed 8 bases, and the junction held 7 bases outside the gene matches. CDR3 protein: CASSLGSSGGVSTQYF. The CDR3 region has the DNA TGTGCCAGCAGTTTAGGGTCTAGCGGGGGGGTGAGTACGCAGTATTTT.

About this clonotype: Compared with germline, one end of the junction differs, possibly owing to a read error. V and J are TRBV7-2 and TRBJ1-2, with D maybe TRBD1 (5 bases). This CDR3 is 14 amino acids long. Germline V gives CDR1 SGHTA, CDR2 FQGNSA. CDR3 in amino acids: CAGSTGTSNYGYTF. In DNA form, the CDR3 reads TGTGCCGGCAGCACCGGGACTTCTAACTATGGCTACACCTTC.

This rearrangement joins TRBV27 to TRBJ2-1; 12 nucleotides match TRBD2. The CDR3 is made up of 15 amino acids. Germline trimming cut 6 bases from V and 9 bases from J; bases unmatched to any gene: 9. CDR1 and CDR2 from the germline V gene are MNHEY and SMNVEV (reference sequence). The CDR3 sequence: CASSAGTSGLGEQFF. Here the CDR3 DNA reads TGTGCCAGCAGCGCCGGGACTAGCGGGCTGGGTGAGCAGTTCTTC.

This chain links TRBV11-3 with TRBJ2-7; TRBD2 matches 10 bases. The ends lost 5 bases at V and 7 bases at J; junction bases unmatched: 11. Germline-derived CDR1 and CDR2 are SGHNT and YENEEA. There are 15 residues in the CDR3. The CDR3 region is CASSPPTLGLAEQYF. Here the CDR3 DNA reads TGTGCCAGCAGCCCACCCACCTTGGGACTAGCGGAGCAGTACTTC.

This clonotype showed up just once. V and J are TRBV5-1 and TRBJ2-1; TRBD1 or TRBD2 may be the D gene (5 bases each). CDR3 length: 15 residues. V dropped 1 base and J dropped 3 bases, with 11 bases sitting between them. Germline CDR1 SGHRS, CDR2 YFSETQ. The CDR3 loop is CASSLRDHHYNEQFF. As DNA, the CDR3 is TGCGCCAGCAGCTTGAGGGACCACCACTACAATGAGCAGTTCTTC.

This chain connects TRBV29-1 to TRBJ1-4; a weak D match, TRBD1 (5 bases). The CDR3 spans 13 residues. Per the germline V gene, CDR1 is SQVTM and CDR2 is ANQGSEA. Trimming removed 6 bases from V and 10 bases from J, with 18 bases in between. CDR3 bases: TGCAGCGTGCCCATCAGGTGGGGGGGAAAACTGTTTTTT. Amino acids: CSVPIRWGGKLFF.

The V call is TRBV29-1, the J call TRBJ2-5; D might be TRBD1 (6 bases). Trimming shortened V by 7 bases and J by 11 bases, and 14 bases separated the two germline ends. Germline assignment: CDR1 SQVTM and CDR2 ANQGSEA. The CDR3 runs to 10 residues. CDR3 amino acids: CSANARGQYF. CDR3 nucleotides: TGCAGCGCTAACGCAAGGGGGCAGTACTTC.

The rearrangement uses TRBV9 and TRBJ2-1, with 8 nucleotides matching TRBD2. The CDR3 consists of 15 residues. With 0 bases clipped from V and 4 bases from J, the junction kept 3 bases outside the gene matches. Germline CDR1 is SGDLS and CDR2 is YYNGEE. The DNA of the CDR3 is TGTGCCAGCAGCGTAGCGGGGGGGATATACAATGAGCAGTTCTTC. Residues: CASSVAGGIYNEQFF. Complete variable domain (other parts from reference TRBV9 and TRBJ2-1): DSGVTQTPKHLITATGQRVTLRCSPRSGDLSVYWYQQSLDQGLQFLIQYYNGEERAKGNILERFSAQQFPDLHSELNLSSLELGDSALYFCASSVAGGIYNEQFFGPGTRLTVL.

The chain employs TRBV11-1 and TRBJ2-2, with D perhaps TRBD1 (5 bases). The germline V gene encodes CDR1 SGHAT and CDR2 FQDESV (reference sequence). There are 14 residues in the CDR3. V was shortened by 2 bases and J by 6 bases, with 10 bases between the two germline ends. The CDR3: CASSLQGIPGELFF. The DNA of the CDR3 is TGTGCCAGCAGCTTACAGGGTATCCCCGGGGAGCTGTTTTTT.